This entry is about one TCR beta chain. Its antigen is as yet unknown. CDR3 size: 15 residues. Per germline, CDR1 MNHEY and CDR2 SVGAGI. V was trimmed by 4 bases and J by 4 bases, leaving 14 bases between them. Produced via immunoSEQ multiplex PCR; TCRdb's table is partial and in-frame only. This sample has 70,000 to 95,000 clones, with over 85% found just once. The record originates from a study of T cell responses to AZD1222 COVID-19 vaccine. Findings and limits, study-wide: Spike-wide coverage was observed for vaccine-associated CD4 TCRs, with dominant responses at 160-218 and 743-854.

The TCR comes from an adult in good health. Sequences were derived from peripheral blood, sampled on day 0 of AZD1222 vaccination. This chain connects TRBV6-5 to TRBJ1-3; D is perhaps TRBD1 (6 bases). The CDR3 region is CASSSPQGIGNTIYF. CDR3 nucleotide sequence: TGTGCCAGCAGTTCACCACAGGGTATAGGAAACACCATATATTTT.